The 28 T cell receptor beta chains listed next were all sequenced from one sample in a study of response to subunit inactivated influenza vaccine. TCRdb fed the RT-PCR reads into MiXCR, producing one record per CDR3 protein. The sample has 600,000 to 850,000 distinct CDR3 sequences, roughly 15% seen once. The sequences come from PBMCs from blood, collected around 15 days before vaccination. These receptors were obtained from a man aged 45-65 years who received an inactivated influenza vaccine.

The chain recombines TRBV20-1 with TRBJ2-5, with 8 bases lining up with TRBD2. Per the germline V gene, CDR1 is DFQATT and CDR2 is SNEGSKA (reference sequence). The CDR3 loop spans 17 amino acids. The junction had 15 bases not matched to a gene; V was cut back by 1 base and J by 5 bases. The CDR3 region is CSARGYSRTAGVETQYF. The CDR3 DNA sequence: TGCAGTGCTAGAGGGTACTCCCGGACAGCGGGAGTTGAGACCCAGTACTTC.

This clonotype was seen a handful of times. The rearrangement links TRBV6-1 to TRBJ2-1, with D uncertain. Germline-derived CDR1 and CDR2 are MNHNS and SASEGT. This CDR3 region has 12 residues. V dropped 5 bases and J dropped 5 bases, with 7 bases sitting between them. The CDR3 DNA follows: TGTGCCAGCAGTAAACATAACAATGAGCAGTTCTTC. This sequence encodes CASSKHNNEQFF.

The genes are TRBV7-2 and TRBJ2-7; 11 bases agree with TRBD2. CDR3 size: 17 residues. Germline V gene data show CDR1 as SGHTA and CDR2 as FQGNSA. V shed 5 bases, J shed 6 bases, and the junction held 15 bases outside the gene matches. The CDR3 loop is CASSDAGLADGAGEQYF. The CDR3 DNA is TGTGCCAGCAGCGACGCGGGACTAGCGGACGGGGCTGGCGAGCAGTACTTC.

The sample holds many counts of this clonotype. This CDR3 is CASSLLDNEQFF. The CDR3, as DNA: TGTGCCAGCAGTTTGTTGGACAATGAGCAGTTCTTC. This rearrangement joins TRBV12-3 or TRBV12-4 to TRBJ2-1; the D is unclear. The CDR3 runs 12 residues. Trimming stripped 3 bases from V and 5 bases from J, with 5 bases between.

This clonotype was seen a handful of times. The chain couples TRBV2 to TRBJ2-7; 9 bases fit TRBD1. From germline, CDR1 is SNHLY and CDR2 FYNNEI. The CDR3 is 15 residues long. V gave up 5 bases and J gave up 4 bases; unmatched junction bases: 9. CDR3 sequence: CASSTEGQGLYEQYF. The CDR3 region has the DNA TGTGCCAGCAGTACGGAGGGACAGGGTCTTTACGAGCAGTACTTC.

This clonotype was counted ten times or more. The chain uses TRBV12-3 or TRBV12-4 and TRBJ2-3, with a weak D call TRBD2 (7 bases). V was shortened by 2 bases and J by 4 bases, with 10 bases between the two germline ends. The CDR3 contains 14 residues. The CDR3 region has the DNA TGTGCCAGCAGTTTATCCGGGGGGCCAGATACGCAGTATTTT. Translation: CASSLSGGPDTQYF.

The gene calls are TRBV5-6 and TRBJ2-5; TRBD1 might be the D (6 bases). V was clipped by 4 bases and J by 0 bases, with 19 bases between them. The germline CDR1 and CDR2 sequences are SGHDT and YYEEEE. The CDR3 extends over 17 amino acids. The CDR3 sequence is CASSLFRGKFDQETQYF. The CDR3 nucleotides read TGTGCCAGCAGCCTGTTCAGGGGAAAGTTCGACCAAGAGACCCAGTACTTC.

This clonotype was recorded a few times. The chain carries TRBV5-6 and TRBJ2-1; D is perhaps TRBD1 (7 bases). The CDR3 totals 15 residues. The V and J ends lost 2 bases and 2 bases respectively, with 11 bases between them. The V gene's germline CDR1 is SGHDT and CDR2 YYEEEE. CDR3 sequence reads: CASSFARGAYNEQFF. The DNA for the CDR3 is TGTGCCAGCAGCTTTGCCAGGGGGGCCTACAATGAGCAGTTCTTC.

This clonotype was counted ten times or more. This chain uses TRBV4-3 with TRBJ1-4; 10 bases are shared with TRBD1. Germline-derived CDR1 and CDR2 are LGHNA and YSLEER. With V trimmed by 4 bases and J by 7 bases, 15 bases remained unmatched. The CDR3 is made up of 18 amino acids. The CDR3 coding sequence is TGCGCCAGCAGCCCAGGTTCCCGTCCGGGACAGGGGAGTGAAAAACTGTTTTTT. Its protein is CASSPGSRPGQGSEKLFF.

This clonotype was picked up many times. The chain couples TRBV7-2 to TRBJ2-5, with 7 nucleotides matching TRBD1. Germline lookup yields CDR1 SGHTA and CDR2 FQGNSA. This CDR3 is 13 amino acids long. With 4 bases clipped from V and 5 bases from J, the junction kept 4 bases outside the gene matches. In nucleotides, the CDR3 is TGTGCCAGCAGCTCACAGGGGTGGGAGACCCAGTACTTC. Protein sequence: CASSSQGWETQYF.

This clonotype was counted between two and nine times. This chain links TRBV24-1 with TRBJ2-2; the D is unclear. Trimming left V 8 bases short and J 1 base short, with 7 bases between. The CDR3 runs 13 residues. CDR1 is KGHDR and CDR2 is SFDVKD in the germline V gene. In DNA form, the CDR3 reads TGTGCCACCAATAAAGGGAACACCGGGGAGCTGTTTTTT. Protein: CATNKGNTGELFF.

This clonotype was seen only a few times. This chain uses TRBV5-6 with TRBJ2-2; D may be TRBD2 (5 bases). Trimming took off 4 bases at V and 1 base at J, with 23 bases between the two ends. The CDR3 is 19 residues long. CDR1 and CDR2 (germline): SGHDT, YYEEEE. The CDR3 region has the DNA TGTGCCAGCAGCCCCCTCATCGGCCCTGAGGGTAGGAACACCGGGGAGCTGTTTTTT. Amino acid sequence: CASSPLIGPEGRNTGELFF.

The chain carries TRBV7-8 and TRBJ2-3, with a tentative D call TRBD2 (5 bases). Between the trimmed V and J ends, which lost 7 bases and 1 base, there was a span of 15 bases. Germline loops: CDR1 SGHVS, CDR2 FQNEAQ. CDR3 length: 15 residues. The DNA of the CDR3 is TGTGCCAGCACCCTTAGCGTTCCCGGCACAGATACGCAGTATTTT. Protein: CASTLSVPGTDTQYF.

This clonotype was recorded a few times. The genes are TRBV5-1 and TRBJ2-5, with TRBD2 matching 11 bases. The trim removed 4 bases at V and 1 base at J, leaving 15 bases unmatched. The germline V gene has CDR1 SGHRS and CDR2 YFSETQ. The CDR3 loop spans 19 amino acids. CDR3 sequence reads: CASSPRPGLAGILQETQYF. In DNA, the CDR3 is TGCGCCAGCAGCCCGCGACCCGGACTAGCGGGTATACTCCAAGAGACCCAGTACTTC.

The rearrangement joins TRBV7-2 to TRBJ1-1; D call uncertain. CDR3 length: 14 amino acids. Looked up from germline, CDR1 is SGHTA and CDR2 is FQGNSA. V was cut by 0 bases and J by 0 bases, with 5 bases left in between. CDR3 nucleotide sequence: TGTGCCAGCAGCTTAGCACTGGTGAACACTGAAGCTTTCTTT. This gives the protein CASSLALVNTEAFF.

Only a few counts were recorded for this clonotype. This sequence joins TRBV5-1 and TRBJ2-7; D might be TRBD1 or TRBD2, each matching 6 bases. The CDR3 is 15 residues long. Trimming left V 4 bases short and J 0 bases short, with 14 bases between. Looked up from germline, CDR1 is SGHRS and CDR2 is YFSETQ. Written as DNA, the CDR3 is TGCGCCAGCAGCGCGGGACACTCACTCTCCTACGAGCAGTACTTC. This encodes CASSAGHSLSYEQYF. The whole variable domain, remainder taken from reference TRBV5-1 and TRBJ2-7, is KAGVTQTPRYLIKTRGQQVTLSCSPISGHRSVSWYQQTPGQGLQFLFEYFSETQRNKGNFPGRFSGRQFSNSRSEMNVSTLELGDSALYLCASSAGHSLSYEQYFGPGTRLTVT.

The V call is TRBV30, the J call TRBJ2-1; 8 positions match TRBD2. The V gene's germline CDR1 is GTSNPN and CDR2 SVGIG (reference sequence). The CDR3 has 16 amino acids. The J segment lost 6 bases and the V segment lost 0 bases, leaving 10 bases of the junction unmatched. CDR3 sequence (DNA): TGTGCCTGGAGTGTACTTAACGGGAGGGCCTCCAATGAGCAGTTCTTC. This encodes CAWSVLNGRASNEQFF.

The gene calls are TRBV12-3 or TRBV12-4 and TRBJ2-1; D possibly corresponds to TRBD1 (7 bases). V dropped 2 bases and J dropped 6 bases, with 14 bases sitting between them. The CDR3 totals 15 residues. This CDR3 reads CASSLPRGASNEQFF. DNA of the CDR3: TGTGCCAGCAGTTTACCCAGGGGGGCAAGCAATGAGCAGTTCTTC.

The rearrangement uses TRBV6-5 and TRBJ2-1; 7 bases are a match to TRBD1. The CDR3 spans 15 residues. The junction had 6 bases not matched to a gene; V was cut back by 5 bases and J by 2 bases. Germline CDR1 reads MNHEY; CDR2 reads SVGAGI. CDR3 sequence (DNA): TGTGCCAGCAGTGTACTGGACAGGACCTACAATGAGCAGTTCTTC. As protein: CASSVLDRTYNEQFF.

The chain carries TRBV6-5 and TRBJ1-1, with TRBD1 as a possible D gene (5 bases). This CDR3 spans 14 amino acids. Trimming took off 2 bases at V and 3 bases at J, with 10 bases between the two ends. Per the germline V gene, CDR1 is MNHEY and CDR2 is SVGAGI. The CDR3, as DNA: TGTGCCAGCAGTTACGGGGGGGTTGACACTGAAGCTTTCTTT. Residues: CASSYGGVDTEAFF.

This clonotype turned up a few times. V gene TRBV20-1 combines with J gene TRBJ2-5, with TRBD2 matching over 7 bases. CDR3 length: 14 residues. Trimming cost V 5 bases and J 2 bases; bases outside gene matches: 8. Germline V CDR1 and CDR2: DFQATT, SNEGSKA (reference sequence). CDR3 protein: CSADLSAGQETQYF. The CDR3 DNA sequence: TGCAGTGCTGACCTCTCAGCGGGGCAAGAGACCCAGTACTTC.

This clonotype was picked up a small number of times. The rearrangement uses TRBV6-2 or TRBV6-3 and TRBJ2-1; 12 nucleotides agree with TRBD2. This CDR3 region has 17 residues. Per the germline V gene, CDR1 is MNHEY and CDR2 is SVGEGT. V was clipped by 3 bases and J by 8 bases; unmatched bases: 11. This CDR3 reads CASSYRTSGVPVYEQFF. CDR3 nucleotides: TGTGCCAGCAGTTATAGGACTAGCGGGGTCCCTGTCTATGAGCAGTTCTTC.

This chain joins TRBV11-1 and TRBJ2-7; 15 bases agree with TRBD2. The CDR3 sequence is 16 residues long. J lost 5 bases, V lost 5 bases, and 7 bases had no gene match. The germline V gene encodes CDR1 SGHAT and CDR2 FQDESV (reference sequence). The DNA of the CDR3 is TGTGCCAGCAGCCCTTGGACTAGCGGGAGGGCCAACGAGCAGTACTTC. Its translation: CASSPWTSGRANEQYF.

CDR3 protein: CASSPGQGPEKLFF. In nucleotides, the CDR3 is TGCGCCAGCAGCCCCGGACAGGGGCCTGAAAAACTGTTTTTT. J is TRBJ1-4 and V is TRBV5-1, with TRBD1 identical over 9 bases. The J segment lost 7 bases and the V segment lost 4 bases, leaving 5 bases of the junction unmatched. In germline, CDR1 is SGHRS, CDR2 YFSETQ. CDR3 size: 14 residues.

The V call is TRBV10-2, the J call TRBJ2-1; the D gene could be TRBD1 or TRBD2 (7 bases each). Germline assignment: CDR1 WSHSY and CDR2 SAAADI. V dropped 1 base and J dropped 8 bases, with 15 bases sitting between them. The CDR3 runs 15 residues. This chain's CDR3 is CASSEFARGGDEQFF. The CDR3 nucleotides are TGCGCCAGCAGTGAGTTTGCCAGGGGGGGTGATGAGCAGTTCTTC.

This sequence joins TRBV3-1 and TRBJ2-7, with D hard to call. This CDR3 comprises 13 residues. Between the trimmed V and J ends, which lost 1 base and 4 bases, there was a span of 8 bases. Germline CDR1 reads LGHDT; CDR2 reads YNNKEL (reference sequence). CDR3 bases: TGTGCCAGCAGCCAAGTGTCGCCGTACGAGCAGTACTTC. Its translation is CASSQVSPYEQYF.

This clonotype was detected a few times. This chain uses TRBV18 with TRBJ2-7; 11 bases are a match to TRBD1. Germline lookup yields CDR1 KGHSH and CDR2 LQKENI. The CDR3 is 15 residues long. V lost 0 bases and J lost 4; bases outside the gene matches: 2. The CDR3: CASSPPRDRGYEQYF. The CDR3 coding sequence is TGTGCCAGCTCACCACCGCGGGACAGGGGGTACGAGCAGTACTTC.

This clonotype was recorded a few times. The chain links TRBV6-5 to TRBJ2-5; D might be TRBD1 or TRBD2, each matching 5 bases. In germline, CDR1 is MNHEY, CDR2 SVGAGI. The CDR3 is 14 residues long. The V and J ends lost 2 bases and 5 bases respectively, with 12 bases between them. CDR3 loop: CASSYRDRRETQYF. The CDR3 region has the DNA TGTGCCAGCAGTTACCGGGACCGGAGGGAGACCCAGTACTTC.